The 31 T cell receptor beta chains below were found in one sample sequenced in a study of T-cell reconstitution after alpha-beta-depleted transplantation in children. During its preparation, the TCRbeta library received unique molecular identifiers. Using its own MiXCR run on the PCR reads, TCRdb lists one record per CDR3 protein. Of about 270,000 distinct CDR3 sequences in the sample, around 9.6% were seen once. The starting material was PBMCs from the stem cell graft donor, obtained from the stem cell graft. The receptors derive from a human donor who donated a stem cell graft to a child with SCID.

A few counts support this clonotype. This sequence joins TRBV4-2 and TRBJ2-7, with a possible D match to TRBD2 (5 bases). This CDR3 is built from 15 residues. CDR1 LGHNA and CDR2 YNFKEQ come from the germline V gene. V was clipped by 0 bases and J by 1 base, with 10 bases between them. The CDR3 nucleotides read TGTGCCAGCAGCCAAGATATGGCGGGTTCCTACGAGCAGTACTTC. It is translated as CASSQDMAGSYEQYF.

V is TRBV20-1 and J is TRBJ1-2, with 7 bases identical to TRBD1. The CDR3 runs 13 residues. Germline V CDR1 and CDR2: DFQATT, SNEGSKA (reference sequence). V gave up 3 bases and J gave up 8 bases; unmatched junction bases: 9. The CDR3 region has the DNA TGCAGTGCTAGGCTCGGACAGGCATGGGGCTACACCTTC. It translates to CSARLGQAWGYTF.

At least ten counts were recorded for this clonotype. The chain is built from TRBV12-3 or TRBV12-4 and TRBJ1-6; D ambiguous. V was trimmed by 6 bases and J by 14 bases, leaving 11 bases between them. This CDR3 comprises 11 residues. The CDR3 reads CASSNRITLHF. In DNA, the CDR3 is TGTGCCAGCAGCAACCGCATAACCCTCCACTTT.

This clonotype was counted between two and nine times. V and J are TRBV7-2 and TRBJ2-1, with 12 nucleotides matching TRBD2. V lost 8 bases and J lost 9; bases outside the gene matches: 8. The germline V gene encodes CDR1 SGHTA and CDR2 FQGNSA. The CDR3 runs 14 residues. The CDR3, as DNA: TGTGCCAGCGTCCTAGCGGGGGGGCCGGGTGAGCAGTTCTTC. This codes for CASVLAGGPGEQFF.

There are a few counts of this clonotype. The rearrangement links TRBV5-1 to TRBJ2-3; D unclear. The J call may be wrong; the DNA end is better matched by TRBJ1-5. Germline V gene sequence: CDR1 SGHRS, CDR2 YFSETQ. The CDR3 loop spans 16 amino acids. This chain's CDR3 is CASSLDATGGTDTQHF. The CDR3 DNA is TGCGCCAGCAGCTTGGATGCAACCGGTGGCACAGATACGCAGCATTTT.

A few counts support this clonotype. The chain carries TRBV27 and TRBJ2-1; 10 nucleotides align to TRBD2. V shed 5 bases, J shed 9 bases, and the junction held 10 bases outside the gene matches. CDR1 and CDR2 (germline): MNHEY, SMNVEV (reference sequence). CDR3 length: 15 residues. CDR3 nucleotides: TGTGCCAGCAGTCCGTCCAGCGGGGGGGCGAGTGAGCAGTTCTTC. It yields the protein CASSPSSGGASEQFF.

The chain uses TRBV7-7 and TRBJ2-7; 7 nucleotides match TRBD2. V lost 5 bases, J lost 3 bases, and 4 bases stayed unmatched. Germline V gives CDR1 SSHAT, CDR2 FNYEAQ (reference sequence). CDR3 length: 13 residues. The CDR3 sequence is CASSMGLNYEQYF. In DNA form, the CDR3 reads TGTGCCAGCAGCATGGGACTAAACTACGAGCAGTACTTC. The variable domain in full, with the rest retrieved from reference TRBV7-7 and TRBJ2-7, is GAGVSQSPRYKVTKRGQDVTLRCDPISSHATLYWYQQALGQGPEFLTYFNYEAQPDKSGLPSDRFSAERPEGSISTLTIQRTEQRDSAMYRCASSMGLNYEQYFGPGTRLTVT.

This clonotype was picked up a small number of times. The chain combines TRBV6-5 with TRBJ1-1; TRBD1 is a possible D gene (6 bases). Trimming shortened V by 2 bases and J by 2 bases, and 15 bases separated the two germline ends. Germline V gene data show CDR1 as MNHEY and CDR2 as SVGAGI. The CDR3 loop spans 16 amino acids. The CDR3 sequence: CASSYPAGAGNTEAFF. The DNA for the CDR3 is TGTGCCAGCAGTTACCCCGCAGGGGCCGGCAACACTGAAGCTTTCTTT.

This clonotype was recorded many times. This CDR3 reads CASSESVGGSSYNEQFF. Here the CDR3 DNA reads TGTGCCAGCAGTGAATCGGTAGGCGGTAGCTCCTACAATGAGCAGTTCTTC. The chain employs TRBV25-1 and TRBJ2-1; unclear D gene. This CDR3 is 17 amino acids long. Trimming pared 1 base from V and 0 bases from J, leaving 13 bases between. Germline values: CDR1 MGHDK, CDR2 SYGVNS.

The chain employs TRBV4-2 and TRBJ2-1; maybe TRBD2 (6 bases). Germline V gene sequence: CDR1 LGHNA, CDR2 YNFKEQ. The V and J ends lost 0 bases and 5 bases respectively, with 17 bases between them. The CDR3 is 17 amino acids. DNA of the CDR3: TGTGCCAGCAGCCAAGATGCGGGGCGGGGATCGAACAATGAGCAGTTCTTC. As protein: CASSQDAGRGSNNEQFF.

As for this clonotype: This clone may be a read error of a much larger clone one base away. The rearrangement uses TRBV5-1 and TRBJ1-1, with D unclear. V lost 3 bases, J lost 4 bases, and 7 bases lay in between. CDR3 size: 12 residues. CDR1 and CDR2 (germline): SGHRS, YFSETQ. This chain's CDR3 is CASSWCGTEAFF. The DNA of the CDR3 is TGCGCCAGCAGCTGGTGCGGCACTGAAGCTTTCTTT.

Regarding this clonotype: A read error is possible here, since a much larger clone lies one base away. J is TRBJ2-4 and V is TRBV5-1, with 11 bases that match TRBD2. CDR1 and CDR2 (germline): SGHRS, YFSETQ. The CDR3 contains 16 residues. J was trimmed by 9 bases and V by 7 bases; bases with no gene match: 15. CDR3 DNA sequence: TGCGCCAGCTCAACTTTAGCGGGGGGGCCTGTGGGCATTCAGTACTTC. Translated: CASSTLAGGPVGIQYF.

The chain combines TRBV7-9 with TRBJ2-7; D remains ambiguous. V lost 3 bases to trimming and J lost 5 bases, with 17 bases between them. The CDR3 length is 15 residues. In germline, CDR1 is SEHNR, CDR2 FQNEAQ (reference sequence). CDR3 sequence (DNA): TGTGCCAGCAGCTTCACCTGGGATTTGCCCCACGAGCAGTACTTC. Encoded protein: CASSFTWDLPHEQYF.

V is TRBV19 and J is TRBJ2-5, with 9 bases fitting TRBD1. This CDR3 is 14 amino acids long. Trimming at V came to 6 bases and at J to 4 bases, leaving 6 bases not matched to a gene. CDR1 is LNHDA, CDR2 SQIVND, per germline (reference sequence). This chain's CDR3 is CASRLTGGTETQYF. The CDR3, as DNA: TGTGCCAGTAGACTGACAGGGGGTACAGAGACCCAGTACTTC.

This chain connects TRBV7-9 to TRBJ2-5; possibly TRBD2 for D (5 bases). The V and J ends lost 5 bases and 2 bases respectively, with 9 bases between them. The length of the CDR3 is 13 residues. Germline CDR1 reads SEHNR; CDR2 reads FQNEAQ (reference sequence). DNA of the CDR3: TGTGCCAGCAGCCGTCGCGGGCAAGAGACCCAGTACTTC. This gives the protein CASSRRGQETQYF.

The chain links TRBV20-1 to TRBJ1-5; TRBD1 agrees at 7 bases. Unmatched junction bases numbered 9, after V lost 6 bases and J lost 7 bases. Germline-derived CDR1 and CDR2 are DFQATT and SNEGSKA (reference sequence). The CDR3 extends over 13 amino acids. As DNA, the CDR3 is TGCAGTGCCGCCCAGGGGGTTGGACAGCCCCAGCATTTT. Translating gives CSAAQGVGQPQHF.

Ten or more counts support this clonotype. The V call is TRBV9, the J call TRBJ2-1, with TRBD1 matching over 9 bases. J lost 7 bases, V lost 3 bases, and 8 bases had no gene match. CDR3 length: 15 amino acids. Germline loops: CDR1 SGDLS, CDR2 YYNGEE. The CDR3 DNA is TGTGCCAGCAGCGCCGACAGGGGGGGGAAGAATGAGCAGTTCTTC. This codes for CASSADRGGKNEQFF.

V usage is TRBV6-1 and J usage is TRBJ2-2, with D unresolved. Trimming took off 3 bases at V and 3 bases at J, with 14 bases between the two ends. Germline CDR1 MNHNS, CDR2 SASEGT. The CDR3 covers 16 residues. Here the CDR3 DNA reads TGTGCCAGCAGTGAGAAGTATTCGACGGACACCGGGGAGCTGTTTTTT. Translation gives CASSEKYSTDTGELFF.

This clonotype showed up just a few times. The rearrangement uses TRBV6-5 and TRBJ2-1; 7 nucleotides agree with TRBD1. The CDR3 covers 16 residues. Germline trimming cut 6 bases from V and 3 bases from J; bases unmatched to any gene: 11. Germline loops: CDR1 MNHEY, CDR2 SVGAGI. The CDR3 DNA follows: TGTGCCAGCAGGCTTCTCCCGGGACAGATCTACAATGAGCAGTTCTTC. This translates into CASRLLPGQIYNEQFF.

This clonotype has more than one count but fewer than ten. This chain connects TRBV28 to TRBJ1-2; D might be TRBD1 (5 bases). The V gene's germline CDR1 is MDHEN and CDR2 SYDVKM. CDR3 size: 15 residues. The V end was cut by 4 bases, the J end by 0 bases, with 12 bases between. CDR3 sequence: CASSWGVFANYGYTF. The CDR3, as DNA: TGTGCCAGCAGTTGGGGGGTTTTTGCTAACTATGGCTACACCTTC.

This clonotype was observed at least ten times. The rearrangement uses TRBV9 and TRBJ2-1; D gene uncertain. Per the germline V gene, CDR1 is SGDLS and CDR2 is YYNGEE. The CDR3 covers 15 residues. V was shortened by 0 bases and J by 0 bases, with 7 bases between the two germline ends. This CDR3 reads CASSVETSSYNEQFF. DNA for the CDR3: TGTGCCAGCAGCGTAGAGACGAGCTCCTACAATGAGCAGTTCTTC.

This clonotype came up a few times. This chain links TRBV5-6 with TRBJ2-2; possibly TRBD1 for D (5 bases). V lost 1 base and J 6 bases, leaving 10 bases between the germline ends. Germline CDR1 reads SGHDT; CDR2 reads YYEEEE. This CDR3 is built from 14 residues. The CDR3 DNA is TGTGCCAGCAGCTTGAAACCAGGGCCCGGGGAGCTGTTTTTT. Translated: CASSLKPGPGELFF.

The chain is built from TRBV4-2 and TRBJ2-3; D remains unclear. The V and J ends lost 0 bases and 4 bases respectively, with 14 bases between them. This CDR3 is built from 16 residues. The germline CDR1 and CDR2 sequences are LGHNA and YNFKEQ. This CDR3 is CASSQERVLGSDTQYF. The CDR3 nucleotides are TGTGCCAGCAGCCAAGAGAGAGTTCTTGGCTCAGATACGCAGTATTTT.

This clonotype came up many times. The rearrangement links TRBV5-1 to TRBJ2-2; TRBD1 is a possible D gene (6 bases). With 4 bases removed from V and 5 bases from J, the gap between germline ends came to 12 bases. The CDR3 loop spans 14 amino acids. CDR1 and CDR2 from the germline V gene are SGHRS and YFSETQ. The CDR3 bases are TGCGCCAGCAGCCTCCAACAGGGAACCGGGGAGCTGTTTTTT. Translating it yields CASSLQQGTGELFF.

V and J are TRBV6-1 and TRBJ1-4; no reliable D call. CDR3 size: 13 residues. Deletions cut 7 bases from V and 5 bases from J, with 11 bases between. Germline CDR1 is MNHNS and CDR2 is SASEGT. CDR3 residues: CASKSSQNEKLFF. In nucleotides, the CDR3 is TGTGCCAGCAAGAGTAGCCAGAATGAAAAACTGTTTTTT.

This clonotype has more than one count but fewer than ten. The chain is built from TRBV5-1 and TRBJ1-2; D not resolved. CDR3 length: 17 amino acids. The V end was cut by 0 bases, the J end by 3 bases, with 18 bases between. The germline V gene has CDR1 SGHRS and CDR2 YFSETQ. CDR3 in amino acids: CASSLGVWLISDYGYTF. The DNA for the CDR3 is TGCGCCAGCAGCTTGGGAGTCTGGCTAATCTCGGACTATGGCTACACCTTC.

In this sample, this clonotype turned up a few times. The chain combines TRBV10-3 with TRBJ2-1; D remains unclear. The ends were cut back, 7 bases at V and 5 bases at J, with 15 bases in the middle. There are 14 residues in the CDR3. From germline, CDR1 is ENHRY and CDR2 SYGVKD. CDR3 sequence (DNA): TGTGCCATCAATACTGGGGTTGAGGACAATGAGCAGTTCTTC. Translation: CAINTGVEDNEQFF.

This sequence joins TRBV29-1 and TRBJ2-1, with 8 nucleotides matching TRBD2. Per germline, CDR1 SQVTM and CDR2 ANQGSEA. With 5 bases clipped from V and 6 bases from J, the junction kept 9 bases outside the gene matches. The CDR3 consists of 14 residues. The CDR3 region is CSVKTSAWGNEQFF. In DNA, the CDR3 is TGCAGCGTTAAGACTAGCGCGTGGGGCAATGAGCAGTTCTTC.

This clonotype has only a few counts. The V call is TRBV20-1, the J call TRBJ1-1; D unclear. The germline V gene has CDR1 DFQATT and CDR2 SNEGSKA (reference sequence). The length of the CDR3 is 12 residues. V shed 3 bases and J shed 9 bases, with 14 bases lying between them. DNA for the CDR3: TGCAGTGCTAGTACTCTCTCGTCCCAAGCTTTCTTT. It is translated as CSASTLSSQAFF.

The chain carries TRBV19 and TRBJ2-7; 9 positions agree with TRBD1. The CDR3 consists of 14 residues. V gave up 4 bases and J gave up 9 bases; unmatched junction bases: 10. CDR1 and CDR2 from the germline V gene are LNHDA and SQIVND (reference sequence). The CDR3 is CASSNLGTGLSQYF. CDR3 nucleotide sequence: TGTGCCAGTAGTAATTTGGGGACAGGGTTGTCGCAGTACTTC. The full variable domain, completed using reference TRBV19 and TRBJ2-7, is DGGITQSPKYLFRKEGQNVTLSCEQNLNHDAMYWYRQDPGQGLRLIYYSQIVNDFQKGDIAEGYSVSREKKESFPLTVTSAQKNPTAFYLCASSNLGTGLSQYFGPGTRLTVT.

There are many counts of this clonotype. The V call is TRBV20-1, the J call TRBJ1-4; D is possibly TRBD1 (6 bases). The V end lost 4 bases, the J end lost 0 bases, and 12 bases lay between the germline ends. The CDR3 is made up of 15 amino acids. Germline CDR1 and CDR2: DFQATT and SNEGSKA (reference sequence). The CDR3 sequence: CSATTDSSTNEKLFF. For the CDR3, the DNA is TGCAGTGCTACAACGGACAGTTCAACTAATGAAAAACTGTTTTTT.